The 26 T cell receptor beta chains presented below share a single source sample, sequenced in a study of shared clonotypes between healthy human individuals. TCRdb keeps only in-frame clones here, not all; method: immunoSEQ multiplex PCR. The sample lists 190,000 or so clones, 66% occurring once. Sequences were obtained from memory CD4+ T cells sorted from blood. Subset noted: CD45RA-negative fraction. The receptors here all came from a man aged 25-45 years in good health.

Many counts were recorded for this clone. This chain connects TRBV18 to TRBJ2-7; D gene unclear. V was cut by 3 bases and J by 6 bases, with 9 bases left in between. The germline V gene encodes CDR1 KGHSH and CDR2 LQKENI. The CDR3 totals 12 residues. The CDR3 DNA is TGTGCCAGCTCACCCCCTAACGCCGAGCAGTACTTC. It encodes CASSPPNAEQYF.

This sequence joins TRBV4-2 and TRBJ2-3; weak D call: TRBD1 (5 bases). V shed 0 bases and J shed 6 bases, with 19 bases lying between them. Germline V gene data show CDR1 as LGHNA and CDR2 as YNFKEQ. The CDR3 is 17 amino acids. CDR3 amino acids: CASSQELSFRGRDTQYF. Written as DNA, the CDR3 is TGTGCCAGCAGCCAAGAACTCTCATTTAGGGGCAGGGATACGCAGTATTTT.

The chain carries TRBV28 and TRBJ2-3, with a possible D match to TRBD1 (5 bases). This CDR3 has 15 residues. V dropped 6 bases and J dropped 0 bases, with 13 bases sitting between them. CDR1 and CDR2 from the germline V gene are MDHEN and SYDVKM. The DNA for the CDR3 is TGTGCCAGCAGCCTCGCAGGGTCTAGCACAGATACGCAGTATTTT. Its protein is CASSLAGSSTDTQYF.

The chain recombines TRBV30 with TRBJ1-1; 7 bases match TRBD1. The CDR3 totals 13 residues. Germline values: CDR1 GTSNPN, CDR2 SVGIG (reference sequence). Germline trimming cut 7 bases from V and 1 base from J; bases unmatched to any gene: 6. The CDR3, as DNA: TGTGCCTTTAAACAGGGGCCGAACACTGAAGCTTTCTTT. Residues: CAFKQGPNTEAFF.

This clone has only one observation. The chain uses TRBV7-2 and TRBJ2-7, with 7 bases fitting TRBD1. CDR1 is SGHTA and CDR2 is FQGNSA in the germline V gene. Germline trimming cut 5 bases from V and 4 bases from J; bases unmatched to any gene: 8. The CDR3 is made up of 14 amino acids. CDR3 sequence reads: CASSNRQGLYEQYF. The CDR3 bases are TGTGCCAGCAGCAACCGACAGGGCCTTTACGAGCAGTACTTC.

The chain employs TRBV9 and TRBJ2-1; D not certain. The CDR3 is 14 amino acids. From germline, CDR1 is SGDLS and CDR2 YYNGEE. The germline V and J ends were trimmed by 5 bases and 0 bases, with 9 bases remaining between them. The CDR3 sequence is CASRPPGSYNEQFF. In DNA, the CDR3 is TGTGCCAGCAGGCCACCCGGCTCCTACAATGAGCAGTTCTTC.

As regards this clone: The sample contains more than one DNA sequence encoding this CDR3. V and J are TRBV5-6 and TRBJ2-1; TRBD1 aligns across 9 bases. The CDR3 extends over 15 amino acids. CDR1 and CDR2 from the germline V gene are SGHDT and YYEEEE. V lost 0 bases and J lost 4; bases outside the gene matches: 2. The CDR3 spells CASSLAGQGYNEQFF. Here the CDR3 DNA reads TGTGCCAGCAGCTTGGCGGGACAGGGATACAATGAGCAGTTCTTC.

This clone was recorded a few times. This chain uses TRBV7-8 with TRBJ1-5; no clear D. Trimming took 3 bases from V and 6 from J, leaving 15 bases between them. Germline loops: CDR1 SGHVS, CDR2 FQNEAQ. The CDR3 sequence is 15 residues long. The DNA of the CDR3 is TGTGCCAGCAGCTTGTTCAGTCAGAACGGTCAGCCCCAGCATTTT. It yields the protein CASSLFSQNGQPQHF.

The J gene is TRBJ1-2, the V gene TRBV6-1; 8 bases are a match to TRBD1. V trimming: 3 bases; J trimming: 8 bases; junction bases outside the gene matches: 8. Germline assignment: CDR1 MNHNS and CDR2 SASEGT. This CDR3 spans 14 amino acids. The CDR3 nucleotides read TGTGCCAGCAGTGATCAAGGACAGGGCGGGGGCTACACCTTC. Its protein product is CASSDQGQGGGYTF.

There are many counts of this clone. The V and J genes are TRBV6-5 and TRBJ1-2; TRBD1 matches 8 bases. The germline V gene encodes CDR1 MNHEY and CDR2 SVGAGI. The CDR3 runs to 14 residues. The ends lost 5 bases at V and 6 bases at J; junction bases unmatched: 8. Here the CDR3 reads CASSPQGARNGYTF. Written as DNA, the CDR3 is TGTGCCAGCAGTCCTCAGGGGGCACGGAATGGCTACACCTTC.

The sample holds a few counts of this clone. The V gene is TRBV29-1, the J gene TRBJ1-2, with unresolved D. Germline loops: CDR1 SQVTM, CDR2 ANQGSEA. This CDR3 is 10 amino acids long. V lost 2 bases and J 4 bases, leaving 2 bases between the germline ends. For the CDR3, the DNA is TGCAGCGTTGAACTCTATGGCTACACCTTC. Protein sequence: CSVELYGYTF.

This clone was observed a few times. The gene calls are TRBV4-3 and TRBJ2-3, with D uncertain. The CDR3 length is 14 residues. Germline V gives CDR1 LGHNA, CDR2 YSLEER. Trimming shortened V by 1 base and J by 2 bases, and 7 bases separated the two germline ends. Here the CDR3 reads CASSQGDSTDTQYF. The DNA for the CDR3 is TGCGCCAGCAGCCAAGGAGACTCCACAGATACGCAGTATTTT.

Ten or more counts support this clone. This rearrangement joins TRBV6-1 to TRBJ2-7; no clear D. V lost 4 bases and J 3 bases, leaving 7 bases between the germline ends. Germline V lookup: CDR1 MNHNS, CDR2 SASEGT. The CDR3 has 12 amino acids. DNA of the CDR3: TGTGCCAGCAGTGCAAGATACTACGAGCAGTACTTC. It is translated as CASSARYYEQYF.

The rearrangement links TRBV27 to TRBJ1-2; 8 bases fit TRBD1. V was pared by 11 bases and J by 0 bases, with 5 bases of the junction left unmatched. The CDR3 covers 13 residues. From germline, CDR1 is MNHEY and CDR2 SMNVEV (reference sequence). CDR3 region: CASKDRANYGYTF. The DNA for the CDR3 is TGTGCCTCCAAGGACAGGGCTAACTATGGCTACACCTTC.

This clone was counted a few times. The chain combines TRBV7-9 with TRBJ2-3; 8 bases map to TRBD1. This CDR3 is 15 amino acids long. J lost 1 base, V lost 1 base, and 1 base had no gene match. Per germline, CDR1 SEHNR and CDR2 FQNEAQ (reference sequence). CDR3: CASSLETGGTDTQYF. In DNA form, the CDR3 reads TGTGCCAGCAGCTTAGAGACAGGGGGCACAGATACGCAGTATTTT.

The table lists this clone with many counts. The chain joins TRBV7-2 to TRBJ1-2; unclear D gene. The CDR3 loop spans 13 amino acids. V gave up 1 base and J gave up 4 bases, with 7 bases separating them. Germline assignment: CDR1 SGHTA and CDR2 FQGNSA. The CDR3 DNA is TGTGCCAGCAGCTTAGAACCGTTCTATGGCTACACCTTC. Translating gives CASSLEPFYGYTF.

This chain links TRBV5-4 with TRBJ1-3; 8 bases are shared with TRBD1. The CDR3 sequence is 14 residues long. Germline V lookup: CDR1 SGHNT, CDR2 YYREEE (reference sequence). The V gene end was trimmed by 3 bases and the J gene end by 8 bases; junction bases not matched to a gene: 7. The DNA for the CDR3 is TGTGCCAGCAGCTCAAGACAGGGGTCAGACACCATATATTTT. Its translation is CASSSRQGSDTIYF.

The chain couples TRBV20-1 to TRBJ2-7; D not certain. V gave up 0 bases and J gave up 2 bases, with 2 bases separating them. This CDR3 contains 11 residues. Germline V gene data show CDR1 as DFQATT and CDR2 as SNEGSKA (reference sequence). CDR3 in DNA: TGCAGTGCTAGAGACACCTACGAGCAGTACTTC. The encoded protein is CSARDTYEQYF.

In this sample, this clone turned up many times. The chain links TRBV7-2 to TRBJ2-7, with 10 nucleotides matching TRBD2. The V gene end was trimmed by 5 bases and the J gene end by 7 bases; junction bases not matched to a gene: 14. Germline V CDR1 and CDR2: SGHTA, FQGNSA. There are 16 residues in the CDR3. Here the CDR3 reads CASSPGGASGSREQYF. For the CDR3, the DNA is TGTGCCAGCAGCCCCGGGGGGGCTAGCGGGAGCAGGGAGCAGTACTTC.

This clone was counted between two and nine times. The chain is built from TRBV11-2 and TRBJ2-3; 16 nucleotides line up with TRBD2. Germline CDR1 reads SGHAT; CDR2 reads FQNNGV. The CDR3 is made up of 18 amino acids. V dropped 4 bases and J dropped 1; count of bases not matched to a gene: 5. Written as DNA, the CDR3 is TGTGCCAGCAGCTCGGGACTAGCGGGAGGGGGTCGCACAGATACGCAGTATTTT. This sequence encodes CASSSGLAGGGRTDTQYF. Together with reference TRBV11-2 and TRBJ2-3, the CDR3 gives the full variable domain: EAGVAQSPRYKIIEKRQSVAFWCNPISGHATLYWYQQILGQGPKLLIQFQNNGVVDDSQLPKDRFSAERLKGVDSTLKIQPAKLEDSAVYLCASSSGLAGGGRTDTQYFGPGTRLTVL.

J is TRBJ1-5 and V is TRBV27; D is possibly TRBD1 (5 bases). The length of the CDR3 is 16 residues. Germline assignment: CDR1 MNHEY and CDR2 SMNVEV (reference sequence). The V end was cut by 1 base, the J end by 6 bases, with 16 bases between. The CDR3 DNA reads as TGTGCCAGCAGTTTATTTGCCGGGGGTAGTGTTCAGCCCCAGCATTTT. It specifies CASSLFAGGSVQPQHF.

This clone appeared many times. The chain recombines TRBV27 with TRBJ2-7; the match to TRBD2 covers 9 bases. J was trimmed by 7 bases and V by 3 bases; bases with no gene match: 7. CDR1 and CDR2 (germline): MNHEY, SMNVEV (reference sequence). This CDR3 has 14 amino acids. For the CDR3, the DNA is TGTGCCAGCAGTTTGGCCGGGACTAGCCAGGAGCAGTACTTC. Translation gives CASSLAGTSQEQYF.

A word on this clone: Additional DNA sequences in this sample encode the identical CDR3. This chain connects TRBV5-1 to TRBJ2-5; TRBD1 matches at 8 bases. Germline values: CDR1 SGHRS, CDR2 YFSETQ. Losses at the gene ends were 0 bases for V and 5 bases for J; bases not matched to a gene: 0. The CDR3 has 13 residues. The CDR3 DNA reads as TGCGCCAGCAGCTTGGGACAGGGGGAGACCCAGTACTTC. Translated, it gives CASSLGQGETQYF.

Details on this clone: In the same sample, other DNA sequences code for this CDR3. V is TRBV9 and J is TRBJ2-2; D tentatively reads TRBD1 or TRBD2 (5 bases each). The CDR3 sequence is 13 residues long. The germline V gene has CDR1 SGDLS and CDR2 YYNGEE. V was shortened by 2 bases and J by 5 bases, with 7 bases between the two germline ends. The CDR3 DNA is TGTGCCAGCAGCGTTGGGGGAACCGGGGAGCTGTTTTTT. It encodes CASSVGGTGELFF.

The sample holds a few counts of this clone. CDR3: CASSLQGWGYTF. Here the CDR3 DNA reads TGCGCCAGCAGCTTACAGGGCTGGGGCTACACCTTC. The chain links TRBV5-1 to TRBJ1-2, with TRBD1 as a possible D gene (6 bases). The CDR3 totals 12 residues. CDR1 SGHRS and CDR2 YFSETQ come from the germline V gene. V lost 2 bases and J 8 bases, leaving 10 bases between the germline ends.

J is TRBJ2-1 and V is TRBV5-6, with 8 bases fitting TRBD2. V shed 0 bases and J 10 bases; nucleotides not matched to a gene: 12. This CDR3 has 16 residues. Germline CDR1 and CDR2: SGHDT and YYEEEE. CDR3 in amino acids: CASSLESSGRVLEQFF. CDR3 DNA: TGTGCCAGCAGCTTGGAATCCAGCGGGAGAGTTTTGGAGCAGTTCTTC.